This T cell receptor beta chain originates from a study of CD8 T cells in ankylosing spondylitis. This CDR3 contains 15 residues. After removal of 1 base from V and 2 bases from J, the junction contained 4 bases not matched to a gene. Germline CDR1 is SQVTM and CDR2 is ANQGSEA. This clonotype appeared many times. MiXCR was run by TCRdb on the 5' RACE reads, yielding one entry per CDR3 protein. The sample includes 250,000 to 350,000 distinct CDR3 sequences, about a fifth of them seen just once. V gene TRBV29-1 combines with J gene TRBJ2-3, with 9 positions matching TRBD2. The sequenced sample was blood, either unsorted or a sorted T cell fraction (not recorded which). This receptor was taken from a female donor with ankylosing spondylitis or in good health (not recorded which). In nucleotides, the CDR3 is TGCAGCGTTGAAGGACTAGCGGCGAACACAGATACGCAGTATTTT. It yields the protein CSVEGLAANTDTQYF.